This TCR beta chain originates from a study of shared clonotypes between healthy human individuals. Study summary: Each donor's CD4 naive and CD4 memory cells filled three plates apiece, CD8 naive two, and CD8 memory one. Study observations and caveats: Expectations were that clonotype sharing among donors would be affected by sequencing depth. Generally, naive subsets (rather than memory subsets) showed larger estimated richness.

Per the germline V gene, CDR1 is KGHSH and CDR2 is LQKENI. The CDR3 runs 17 residues. V lost 3 bases to trimming and J lost 7 bases, with 22 bases between them. Naive CD8 cells lacked CD45RO and underwent positive selection for CCR7, leaving out terminally differentiated effector memory CD45RA+ cells. Sequenced by immunoSEQ multiplex PCR; TCRdb stores in-frame clones only, minus some. The table includes approximately 2,200,000 clones, 85% to 95% detected once. Remarks on this clone: Its antigen is still unknown.

Sequencing was done on a sample of naive CD8+ T cells from PBMCs. The clonotype originates from a man aged 18 to 35 in good health. Some clones in this sample may be carry-over from other donors' samples. This chain connects TRBV18 to TRBJ2-1; D is possibly TRBD1 (6 bases). CDR3 protein: CASSPIEQGSLGNEQFF. The CDR3 DNA reads TGTGCCAGCTCACCTATAGAACAGGGCTCGTTGGGTAATGAGCAGTTCTTC.